Listed below are T cell receptor beta chains from one sample, sequenced in a study of blood T cell repertoires in COVID-19. Sequencing used immunoSEQ multiplex PCR; TCRdb keeps in-frame clones, though not all of them. The sample includes 84,000 or so clones, roughly 90% seen only once; the top ten take about 6.7%. Sequencing used peripheral blood. The receptors originated from a man aged 70-80 years with acute or convalescent COVID-19. The CDR3 runs from the conserved cysteine through the conserved F or W. D genes are given only for firm matches. Not all rows give a size; the values are once, few, many and, for expanded clones, a class.

V	D	size	J	CDR3	DNA
TRBV6-2/TRBV6-3	TRBD2	NA	TRBJ2-7	CASSYTSGRAEQYF	TGTGCCAGCAGTTACACTAGCGGGAGAGCCGAGCAGTACTTC
TRBV6-2/TRBV6-3	TRBD2	NA	TRBJ2-1	CASSYGTSFNEQFF	TGTGCCAGCAGTTACGGGACTAGCTTTAATGAGCAGTTCTTC
TRBV28	NA	NA	TRBJ1-1	CASELNTEAFF	TGTGCCAGTGAGCTGAACACTGAAGCTTTCTTT
TRBV2	NA	NA	TRBJ1-2	CARKTGGGFYGYTF	TGTGCCAGAAAAACAGGTGGGGGGTTCTATGGCTACACCTTC
TRBV7-8	NA	NA	TRBJ2-7	CASSLGRSSSYEQYF	TGTGCCAGCAGCTTAGGCCGGTCGAGCTCCTACGAGCAGTACTTC
TRBV7-9	NA	NA	TRBJ1-1	CASSLLGGTEAFF	TGTGCCAGCAGCCTCCTCGGTGGTACTGAAGCTTTCTTT
TRBV11-1	TRBD2	NA	TRBJ2-1	CASSQRASGADNEQFF	TGTGCCAGCAGTCAACGCGCTAGCGGGGCTGACAATGAGCAGTTCTTC
TRBV11-2	NA	NA	TRBJ2-6	CASSLGVGVSGANVLTF	TGTGCCAGCAGCTTAGGGGTGGGCGTCTCTGGGGCCAACGTCCTGACTTTC
TRBV6-6	TRBD2	once	TRBJ2-1	CASSNRLAGAYNEQFF	TGTGCCAGCAGTAACCGACTAGCGGGAGCCTACAATGAGCAGTTCTTC
TRBV7-2	TRBD1	NA	TRBJ2-3	CASSPASQGAGTDTQYF	TGTGCCAGCAGCCCTGCCTCACAGGGGGCGGGCACAGATACGCAGTATTTT
TRBV7-2	TRBD1	NA	TRBJ1-1	CASSTRQGWNTEAFF	TGTGCCAGCAGCACTAGACAGGGATGGAACACTGAAGCTTTCTTT
TRBV15	NA	NA	TRBJ2-1	CATGAGLYNEQFF	TGTGCCACCGGCGCGGGACTGTACAATGAGCAGTTCTTC
TRBV24-1	NA	NA	TRBJ1-2	CATSDGRYGYTF	TGTGCCACCAGTGACGGGAGATATGGCTACACCTTC
TRBV2	NA	NA	TRBJ1-2	CASSEVTGYGGYTF	TGTGCCAGCAGTGAGGTCACAGGGTATGGAGGCTACACCTTC
TRBV29-1	NA	NA	TRBJ1-1	CSAVVGTANTEAFF	TGCAGCGCAGTCGTGGGCACGGCGAACACTGAAGCTTTCTTT
TRBV18	NA	NA	TRBJ1-6	CASSPLAQGGGSPLHF	TGTGCCAGCTCACCATTAGCACAGGGTGGCGGTTCACCCCTCCACTTT
TRBV5-5	NA	once	TRBJ2-6	CASSLGQGGNFGANVLTF	TGTGCCAGCAGCTTGGGACAGGGAGGAAACTTTGGGGCCAACGTCCTGACTTTC
TRBV28	NA	once	TRBJ2-7	CASSSPAGNSYEQYF	TGTGCCAGCAGTTCCCCCGCCGGGAACTCCTACGAGCAGTACTTC
TRBV7-9	TRBD1	NA	TRBJ2-5	CASSPGQSQETQYF	TGTGCCAGCAGCCCGGGACAGTCACAAGAGACCCAGTACTTC
TRBV6-6	TRBD1	once	TRBJ1-2	CASRYGADRANYGYTF	TGTGCCAGCAGATACGGGGCCGACAGGGCGAACTATGGCTACACCTTC
TRBV29-1	NA	NA	TRBJ1-2	CSVEERQSYGYTF	TGCAGCGTTGAAGAGAGGCAGTCCTATGGCTACACCTTC
TRBV2	NA	NA	TRBJ1-5	CASSVPGYQPQHF	TGTGCCAGCAGTGTTCCAGGGTATCAGCCCCAGCATTTT
TRBV18	NA	NA	TRBJ1-1	CASSPENSEAFF	TGTGCCAGCTCACCTGAGAACAGTGAAGCTTTCTTT
TRBV5-1	NA	NA	TRBJ2-1	CASRSGQSWDEQFF	TGCGCCAGCCGTTCTGGACAGAGTTGGGATGAGCAGTTCTTC
TRBV27	NA	few	TRBJ1-5	CASRGWGVGNQPQHF	TGTGCCAGCAGGGGATGGGGGGTGGGCAATCAGCCCCAGCATTTT
TRBV5-1	TRBD2	once	TRBJ2-1	CASSLISSSGRSSYNEQFF	TGCGCCAGCAGCTTGATCTCGTCTAGCGGGAGAAGCTCCTACAATGAGCAGTTCTTC
TRBV7-9	NA	few	TRBJ2-2	CASSLGTPSFPTGELFF	TGTGCCAGCAGCTTAGGGACTCCTAGTTTTCCAACCGGGGAGCTGTTTTTT
TRBV7-9	TRBD2	NA	TRBJ2-7	CASSLFGSGGWSSYEQYF	TGTGCCAGCAGCTTATTTGGTAGCGGGGGCTGGAGCTCCTACGAGCAGTACTTC
TRBV6-2/TRBV6-3	TRBD1	NA	TRBJ2-1	CASSRPGTGFSEQFF	TGTGCCAGCAGTCGTCCCGGGACAGGGTTTAGTGAGCAGTTCTTC
TRBV5-6	NA	NA	TRBJ1-2	CASSLDRVDYGYTF	TGTGCCAGCAGCTTGGACAGGGTTGATTATGGCTACACCTTC
TRBV5-4	NA	NA	TRBJ1-4	CASSEGATNEKLFF	TGTGCCAGCAGCGAGGGGGCAACTAATGAAAAACTGTTTTTT
TRBV19	NA	NA	TRBJ1-3	CASSIGQTGNTIYF	TGTGCCAGTAGTATCGGACAGACTGGAAACACCATATATTTT
TRBV7-2	NA	NA	TRBJ2-3	CASSWATDTQYF	TGTGCCAGCAGCTGGGCCACAGATACGCAGTATTTT
TRBV28	NA	once	TRBJ1-5	CASSPHGPQHF	TGTGCCAGCAGTCCTCACGGGCCCCAGCATTTT
TRBV6-5	TRBD1	NA	TRBJ1-2	CASSPRTGLYGYTF	TGTGCCAGCAGTCCTAGGACAGGGCTATATGGCTACACCTTC
TRBV2	TRBD1	NA	TRBJ1-6	CASSIQGVGSPLHF	TGTGCCAGCAGTATACAGGGGGTCGGGTCACCCCTCCACTTT
TRBV4-3	TRBD1	NA	TRBJ1-2	CASSQDAGQGSYGYTF	TGCGCCAGCAGCCAAGATGCTGGACAGGGCAGCTATGGCTACACCTTC
TRBV11-2	NA	NA	TRBJ2-1	CASGRRPHEQFF	TGTGCCTCCGGGAGACGACCCCATGAGCAGTTCTTC
TRBV3-1/TRBV3-2	NA	NA	TRBJ1-2	CASSQDALASYGYTF	TGTGCCAGCAGCCAAGATGCCCTAGCCAGCTATGGCTACACCTTC
TRBV5-5	TRBD1	NA	TRBJ2-3	CASNVRTGTGGSDTQYF	TGTGCCAGCAACGTTAGGACCGGGACAGGGGGATCAGATACGCAGTATTTT
TRBV28	TRBD2	NA	TRBJ2-2	CASLGTSGVTGELFF	TGTGCCAGCCTAGGGACTAGCGGGGTCACCGGGGAGCTGTTTTTT
TRBV18	NA	NA	TRBJ1-2	CASSPNVEGLYGYTF	TGTGCCAGCTCACCAAACGTAGAGGGTCTCTATGGCTACACCTTC
TRBV6-6	NA	NA	TRBJ1-1	CASRTTGRDTEAFF	TGTGCCAGCAGAACGACAGGTCGGGACACTGAAGCTTTCTTT
TRBV7-2	NA	many	TRBJ1-2	CASSLDLTVYGYTF	TGTGCCAGCAGCTTAGATTTGACAGTCTATGGCTACACCTTC
TRBV7-2	TRBD2	NA	TRBJ2-2	CASSLTLASGSRYTGELFF	TGTGCCAGCAGCTTAACTTTGGCTAGCGGGAGCCGGTACACCGGGGAGCTGTTTTTT
TRBV9	NA	once	TRBJ1-4	CASSVDPQGNNEKLFF	TGTGCCAGCAGCGTAGACCCTCAGGGTAACAATGAAAAACTGTTTTTT
TRBV19	NA	NA	TRBJ1-1	CASSPRPRGDTEAFF	TGTGCCAGTAGTCCCCGGCCCCGGGGGGATACTGAAGCTTTCTTT
TRBV3-1/TRBV3-2	NA	NA	TRBJ1-1	CASSQDLRTNTEAFF	TGTGCCAGCAGCCAAGATCTACGCACGAACACTGAAGCTTTCTTT
TRBV7-6	NA	NA	TRBJ1-6	CASSPRVGFLNSPLHF	TGTGCCAGCAGCCCCAGGGTGGGCTTTTTAAATTCACCCCTCCACTTT
TRBV24-1	TRBD2	NA	TRBJ2-1	CATSDPPGSGSISYNEQFF	TGTGCCACCAGTGATCCCCCGGGTAGCGGGAGTATTAGCTACAATGAGCAGTTCTTC
TRBV24-1	NA	NA	TRBJ2-3	CATSGQGFDTQYF	TGTGCCACCAGTGGCCAGGGCTTTGATACGCAGTATTTT
TRBV11-3	TRBD1	NA	TRBJ1-5	CASSSPRAWDRGRQPQHF	TGTGCCAGCAGCTCCCCCCGGGCTTGGGACAGGGGTCGACAGCCCCAGCATTTT
TRBV29-1	NA	NA	TRBJ1-5	CSVSIGGRYSNQPQHF	TGCAGCGTTTCCATTGGGGGCCGTTATAGCAATCAGCCCCAGCATTTT
TRBV11-3	NA	NA	TRBJ2-7	CASSAGGGTYEQYF	TGTGCCAGCAGCGCCGGTGGGGGGACCTACGAGCAGTACTTC
TRBV28	NA	NA	TRBJ1-6	CASSLFPGVPTPLHF	TGTGCCAGCAGTTTATTTCCGGGGGTCCCGACCCCCCTCCACTTT